This T cell receptor (beta chain) emerged from a study of PD-1 blockade in classical Hodgkin lymphoma. Study-level background: Patients were treated with nivolumab at 3 mg/kg, and this was given intravenously every 2 weeks.

Each patient experienced a relapse that followed autologous stem cell transplantation, and brentuximab vedotin exposure varied. Patients had relapsed/refractory classical Hodgkin lymphoma with complete response, partial response or progressive disease as best response. The study's findings and limits: Patients with a complete response exhibited baseline diversity comparable to newly diagnosed patients. There was a significant rise in CD4+ TCR diversity by C4D1, with no such rise for CD8+.

Assay: immunoSEQ multiplex PCR; the TCRdb copy retains only in-frame clones and omits some. The sample has 45,000 to 50,000 clones, 60% to 85% seen once; the top ten hold 22%. Worth noting for this clone: Its antigen is unknown.

This specimen consisted of peripheral blood mononuclear cells (PBMCs), obtained before the second cycle of nivolumab. The origin of this receptor is a human donor with classical Hodgkin lymphoma.

This CDR3 reads CASSLGGGTEAFF. In DNA form, the CDR3 reads TGTGCCAGCAGCTTAGGTGGGGGAACTGAAGCTTTCTTT. The chain combines TRBV7-8 with TRBJ1-1, with D perhaps TRBD1 (5 bases). Germline CDR1 is SGHVS and CDR2 is FQNEAQ. This CDR3 contains 13 residues. V lost 1 base to trimming and J lost 5 bases, with 8 bases between them.